One sample yielded the 7 T cell receptor beta chains listed below, sequenced in a study of chemoradiotherapy in HPV16-positive cancers. Data came from immunoSEQ multiplex PCR; TCRdb stores just in-frame clones and leaves some out. The sample holds just under 5,500 clones, about 86% seen once. Material: tumor tissue, obtained from a patient who underwent chemoradiotherapy. The receptors come from a human donor with HPV-associated anogenital cancer.

The genes are TRBV2 and TRBJ1-3; no clear D. The CDR3 runs to 12 residues. With 4 bases removed from V and 1 base from J, the gap between germline ends came to 2 bases. Germline V gene sequence: CDR1 SNHLY, CDR2 FYNNEI. CDR3 protein: CASSASGNTIYF. In DNA, the CDR3 is TGTGCCAGCAGTGCTTCTGGAAACACCATATATTTT.

The rearrangement uses TRBV15 and TRBJ2-7; TRBD2 aligns across 13 bases. This CDR3 contains 15 residues. V trimming: 3 bases; J trimming: 4 bases; junction bases outside the gene matches: 3. CDR1 is LNHNV and CDR2 is YYDKDF in the germline V gene (reference sequence). The CDR3 DNA sequence: TGTGCCACCAGCAGTGGGACTAGCGGGGAATACGAGCAGTACTTC. Translating it yields CATSSGTSGEYEQYF.

The CDR3 here is CASSRDRGSTGELFF. The CDR3 nucleotides read TGCGCCAGCAGCAGGGACAGGGGAAGCACCGGGGAGCTGTTTTTT. The V gene is TRBV5-1, the J gene TRBJ2-2; 10 bases fit TRBD1. J was trimmed by 4 bases and V by 4 bases; bases with no gene match: 4. The CDR3 runs to 15 residues. Germline CDR1 is SGHRS and CDR2 is YFSETQ.

J is TRBJ2-5 and V is TRBV11-2, with D perhaps TRBD1 (5 bases). There are 13 residues in the CDR3. Germline CDR1 reads SGHAT; CDR2 reads FQNNGV. V shed 5 bases and J shed 0 bases, with 7 bases lying between them. The CDR3 protein is CASSAGYQETQYF. The DNA for the CDR3 is TGTGCCAGCAGCGCAGGGTACCAAGAGACCCAGTACTTC.

Only one count was recorded for this clone. The V call is TRBV7-3, the J call TRBJ2-3, with 12 bases identical to TRBD2. Germline CDR1 reads SGHTA; CDR2 reads FQGTGA. V dropped 2 bases and J dropped 4; count of bases not matched to a gene: 7. The CDR3 has 17 amino acids. CDR3 amino acids: CASSLEASGRAADTQYF. CDR3 bases: TGTGCCAGCAGCTTAGAGGCTAGCGGGAGGGCAGCAGATACGCAGTATTTT.

The chain has TRBV9 and TRBJ2-5; TRBD2 aligns across 10 bases. Per germline, CDR1 SGDLS and CDR2 YYNGEE. V lost 0 bases and J lost 3; bases outside the gene matches: 5. The CDR3 is 16 residues long. DNA for the CDR3: TGTGCCAGCAGCGTAGCTGCGGGACTAGCGAAAGAGACCCAGTACTTC. Amino acids: CASSVAAGLAKETQYF.

The chain combines TRBV30 with TRBJ1-2, with TRBD1 identical over 9 bases. CDR1 and CDR2 from the germline V gene are GTSNPN and SVGIG (reference sequence). Trimming took 5 bases from V and 4 from J; bases not matched to a gene: 2. This CDR3 has 12 residues. The CDR3 sequence is CAWGDRAYGYTF. The CDR3 DNA reads TGTGCCTGGGGGGACAGGGCCTATGGCTACACCTTC.